This T cell receptor (beta chain) was profiled in a study of cytomegalovirus exposure and HLA in healthy donors. Findings and caveats of the study: Roughly uniform sequencing depth across donors was assumed, possibly incorrectly.

Turning to this clone: What it binds is unknown.

It was with 60 Vbeta and 13 Jbeta primers that the PCR ran. Generated by immunoSEQ multiplex PCR, the TCRdb table keeps only in-frame clones and is missing some. The top ten clones hold 9.5% to 12% of a sample with about 38,000 clones, 86% of them seen once. Sequenced sample: PBMCs. The sequence derives from a woman aged 40 to 50 in good health and CMV-seropositive.

CDR3 amino acids: CASSIVYSNQPQHF. The CDR3 nucleotides are TGTGCCAGTAGTATCGTCTATAGCAATCAGCCCCAGCATTTT. The rearrangement joins TRBV19 to TRBJ1-5; unclear D gene. The CDR3 length is 14 residues. Trimming stripped 3 bases from V and 0 bases from J, with 6 bases between. CDR1 and CDR2 (germline): LNHDA, SQIVND (reference sequence).